Following are 30 T cell receptor beta chains from one sample sequenced in a study of T cell clones after liver transplantation (dated by TCRdb to the late 2010s). Library method: the immunoSEQ multiplex PCR assay. Not all clones reach the TCRdb copy of this immuneACCESS table, which keeps in-frame sequences only. Checked studies attribute under half of the gap to unresolved V genes and leave the rest unexplained. The sample contains around 110,000 clones, 90% of them found a single time. The ten most abundant clones make up approximately 0.78% of the sample. Source: CD4+ T cells from blood, taken 12 months after liver transplant. These receptors were taken from a human patient who received a liver transplant. It is possible that, after a transplant, some T cells come from the graft donor.

V gene TRBV2 combines with J gene TRBJ1-5; D remains ambiguous. This CDR3 has 13 amino acids. CDR1 is SNHLY, CDR2 FYNNEI, per germline. V lost 7 bases, J lost 3 bases, and 10 bases lay in between. For the CDR3, the DNA is TGTGCCAGCAAAGGCCAGATCAATCAGCCCCAGCATTTT. This encodes CASKGQINQPQHF.

The rearrangement uses TRBV9 and TRBJ2-1, with 13 bases matching TRBD2. The junction had 1 base not matched to a gene; V was cut back by 4 bases and J by 0 bases. Germline-derived CDR1 and CDR2 are SGDLS and YYNGEE. CDR3 length equals 16 residues. The CDR3 loop reads CASSRTSGSSYNEQFF. The CDR3 DNA reads TGTGCCAGCAGCCGGACTAGCGGGAGCTCCTACAATGAGCAGTTCTTC.

The CDR3 sequence is CASSVGSYNEQFF. The DNA of the CDR3 is TGTGCCAGCAGCGTAGGGTCCTACAATGAGCAGTTCTTC. The chain carries TRBV9 and TRBJ2-1, with D hard to call. The CDR3 spans 13 residues. From germline, CDR1 is SGDLS and CDR2 YYNGEE. Trimming left V 0 bases short and J 1 base short, with 2 bases between.

The chain is built from TRBV7-2 and TRBJ2-7; D ambiguous. Trimming pared 0 bases from V and 6 bases from J, leaving 12 bases between. The CDR3 covers 14 residues. The V gene's germline CDR1 is SGHTA and CDR2 FQGNSA. The CDR3 spells CASSLASGEFEQYF. CDR3 nucleotides: TGTGCCAGCAGCTTAGCCTCCGGAGAGTTCGAGCAGTACTTC.

This clone showed up just once. V gene TRBV9 combines with J gene TRBJ2-3, with 8 bases matching TRBD1. Per the germline V gene, CDR1 is SGDLS and CDR2 is YYNGEE. The CDR3 has 14 residues. Losses at the gene ends were 6 bases for V and 5 bases for J; bases not matched to a gene: 8. This chain's CDR3 is CASTLTGEGDTQYF. CDR3 nucleotides: TGTGCCAGCACCCTGACAGGGGAAGGAGATACGCAGTATTTT.

J is TRBJ1-3 and V is TRBV7-8, with D unresolved. Deletions cut 0 bases from V and 4 bases from J, with 7 bases between. This CDR3 spans 14 amino acids. Germline V gene data show CDR1 as SGHVS and CDR2 as FQNEAQ. DNA of the CDR3: TGTGCCAGCAGCTTAGCGGGCGGGGGAAACACCATATATTTT. Translated: CASSLAGGGNTIYF.

In DNA, the CDR3 is TGCGCCAGCAGCTTGCAGGCGGGAGCCTTTCCCGATGAGCAGTTCTTC. Protein product: CASSLQAGAFPDEQFF. The chain couples TRBV5-1 to TRBJ2-1; 7 bases are a match to TRBD2. The germline V gene has CDR1 SGHRS and CDR2 YFSETQ. The CDR3 is 16 amino acids. With V trimmed by 1 base and J by 8 bases, 12 bases remained unmatched.

The chain is built from TRBV5-1 and TRBJ1-3; D possibly corresponds to TRBD1 (6 bases). The length of the CDR3 is 14 residues. Trimming cost V 0 bases and J 2 bases, with 6 bases left between them. Germline V gene lookup returns CDR1 SGHRS and CDR2 YFSETQ. Written as DNA, the CDR3 is TGCGCCAGCAGCTTGGGGGACACTGGAAACACCATATATTTT. It specifies CASSLGDTGNTIYF. Full variable domain (outside the CDR3, taken from reference TRBV5-1 and TRBJ1-3): KAGVTQTPRYLIKTRGQQVTLSCSPISGHRSVSWYQQTPGQGLQFLFEYFSETQRNKGNFPGRFSGRQFSNSRSEMNVSTLELGDSALYLCASSLGDTGNTIYFGEGSWLTVV.

The chain has TRBV4-1 and TRBJ2-1; 8 positions match TRBD2. Germline lookup yields CDR1 MGHRA and CDR2 YSYEKL. With 1 base clipped from V and 4 bases from J, the junction kept 9 bases outside the gene matches. The CDR3 is 17 residues long. The CDR3 region has the DNA TGCGCCAGCAGCCAAGGTCTCTTACTAGCGGAATACAATGAGCAGTTCTTC. It specifies CASSQGLLLAEYNEQFF.

This chain uses TRBV18 with TRBJ1-4; D may be TRBD1 (5 bases). CDR3 length equals 16 residues. Deletions cut 5 bases from V and 0 bases from J, with 13 bases between. The germline CDR1 and CDR2 sequences are KGHSH and LQKENI. CDR3 bases: TGTGCCAGCTCAGGGGCCAGCCCCTCAACTAATGAAAAACTGTTTTTT. Its protein product is CASSGASPSTNEKLFF.

This chain connects TRBV7-2 to TRBJ1-3; D gene unclear. Germline CDR1 SGHTA, CDR2 FQGNSA. Trimming shortened V by 1 base and J by 4 bases, and 2 bases separated the two germline ends. The CDR3 covers 12 residues. CDR3 DNA sequence: TGTGCCAGCAGCTTAGGGGGAAACACCATATATTTT. Its protein is CASSLGGNTIYF.

The chain links TRBV4-3 to TRBJ1-1, with 8 bases identical to TRBD1. The CDR3 has 18 residues. Looked up from germline, CDR1 is LGHNA and CDR2 is YSLEER. J gave up 0 bases and V 4 bases, and 13 bases lay outside the gene matches. The CDR3 coding sequence is TGCGCCAGCAGCCCCCCGGAACAGGGGGATCGTATGAACACTGAAGCTTTCTTT. It encodes CASSPPEQGDRMNTEAFF.

The chain joins TRBV10-3 to TRBJ2-2; D possibly matches TRBD1 or TRBD2 (6 bases each). The CDR3 is made up of 16 amino acids. The V end was cut by 0 bases, the J end by 6 bases, with 14 bases between. Germline CDR1 and CDR2: ENHRY and SYGVKD. The CDR3 loop is CAISESEQGGPGELFF. The CDR3 region has the DNA TGTGCCATCAGTGAGTCAGAACAGGGAGGTCCCGGGGAGCTGTTTTTT.

This chain's CDR3 is CASTKRGETQYF. CDR3 nucleotide sequence: TGTGCCAGCACGAAGCGGGGGGAGACCCAGTACTTC. The V gene is TRBV2, the J gene TRBJ2-5; TRBD2 agrees at 8 bases. V lost 7 bases to trimming and J lost 5 bases; unmatched junction nucleotides: 3. Looked up from germline, CDR1 is SNHLY and CDR2 is FYNNEI. The CDR3 runs to 12 residues.

This chain connects TRBV5-8 to TRBJ1-4; D might be TRBD1 (6 bases). V lost 1 base and J lost 4, with 8 bases in between. CDR1 is SGHTS and CDR2 is YDEGEE in the germline V gene. This CDR3 region has 14 residues. In nucleotides, the CDR3 is TGTGCCAGCAGCTTGTACAGGGTTAATGAAAAACTGTTTTTT. Protein sequence: CASSLYRVNEKLFF.

The sample holds one count of this clone. The chain joins TRBV5-1 to TRBJ2-3, with 11 nucleotides matching TRBD2. The CDR3 runs 16 residues. Germline lookup yields CDR1 SGHRS and CDR2 YFSETQ. V gave up 2 bases and J gave up 1 base; unmatched junction bases: 3. As DNA, the CDR3 is TGCGCCAGCAGCTTTAGCGGGAGGGTGGGCACAGATACGCAGTATTTT. Its translation is CASSFSGRVGTDTQYF.

The CDR3 loop is CASSRTGGMNTEAFF. Written as DNA, the CDR3 is TGTGCCAGCAGCAGGACAGGGGGAATGAACACTGAAGCTTTCTTT. The chain links TRBV27 to TRBJ1-1; 10 nucleotides line up with TRBD1. This CDR3 contains 15 residues. V trimming: 6 bases; J trimming: 0 bases; junction bases outside the gene matches: 4. The germline V gene has CDR1 MNHEY and CDR2 SMNVEV (reference sequence).

The chain carries TRBV6-1 and TRBJ2-3; TRBD1 might be the D (5 bases). Trimming removed 3 bases from V and 6 bases from J, with 10 bases in between. The CDR3 runs to 13 residues. CDR1 and CDR2 from the germline V gene are MNHNS and SASEGT. The DNA for the CDR3 is TGTGCCAGCAGTGATGTGGGGCGGGATACGCAGTATTTT. It is translated as CASSDVGRDTQYF.

The rearrangement joins TRBV6-1 to TRBJ2-7; the match to TRBD1 covers 8 bases. V shed 5 bases and J 3 bases; nucleotides not matched to a gene: 6. The CDR3 has 14 residues. The germline V gene encodes CDR1 MNHNS and CDR2 SASEGT. The CDR3 DNA reads TGTGCCAGCAGTAGGGACAGGTCGGGCTACGAGCAGTACTTC. Protein sequence: CASSRDRSGYEQYF.

This chain links TRBV27 with TRBJ2-3; 10 positions match TRBD1. This CDR3 is built from 17 residues. Germline values: CDR1 MNHEY, CDR2 SMNVEV (reference sequence). With 8 bases clipped from V and 2 bases from J, the junction kept 13 bases outside the gene matches. CDR3 bases: TGTGCCAGCGGCAAACCGGGACAGGGGTTCCTCACAGATACGCAGTATTTT. Translated: CASGKPGQGFLTDTQYF.

The genes are TRBV6-1 and TRBJ1-2, with 9 positions matching TRBD1. Germline V gene lookup returns CDR1 MNHNS and CDR2 SASEGT. V shed 2 bases, J shed 4 bases, and the junction held 8 bases outside the gene matches. This CDR3 has 16 residues. CDR3 DNA: TGTGCCAGCAGTGAAAGGGAACGACAGGGGGGCTATGGCTACACCTTC. This codes for CASSERERQGGYGYTF.

CDR3: CASRRGVENTEAFF. The CDR3 bases are TGCGCCAGCCGCCGGGGGGTTGAGAACACTGAAGCTTTCTTT. The rearrangement joins TRBV4-3 to TRBJ1-1, with D possibly being TRBD1 (5 bases). Germline V gene lookup returns CDR1 LGHNA and CDR2 YSLEER. V was clipped by 8 bases and J by 1 base, with 14 bases between them. This CDR3 region has 14 residues.

The chain carries TRBV5-1 and TRBJ2-3; D tentatively fits TRBD1 or TRBD2 (6 bases each). The V gene's germline CDR1 is SGHRS and CDR2 YFSETQ. The CDR3 is made up of 16 amino acids. Deletions cut 3 bases from V and 4 bases from J, with 18 bases between. The CDR3 nucleotides read TGCGCCAGCAGCTCGGGAGCCAACAGGGTATCAGATACGCAGTATTTT. Translation: CASSSGANRVSDTQYF.

The chain employs TRBV7-9 and TRBJ2-5; 9 positions match TRBD1. The V and J ends lost 3 bases and 2 bases, in that order; junction bases with no gene match: 7. Germline assignment: CDR1 SEHNR and CDR2 FQNEAQ (reference sequence). The CDR3 is 16 amino acids. For the CDR3, the DNA is TGTGCCAGCAGCTTGAGGACAGGGGTAGATCAAGAGACCCAGTACTTC. Translation gives CASSLRTGVDQETQYF.

The CDR3 protein is CASSPLDSGNEQFF. The CDR3, as DNA: TGTGCCAGCTCACCACTGGATAGCGGGAATGAGCAGTTCTTC. The chain links TRBV18 to TRBJ2-1, with 7 bases lining up with TRBD2. The V segment lost 1 base and the J segment 7 bases; nucleotides outside the gene matches: 4. CDR1 KGHSH and CDR2 LQKENI come from the germline V gene. This CDR3 spans 14 amino acids. Complete variable domain (other parts from reference TRBV18 and TRBJ2-1): NAGVMQNPRHLVRRRGQEARLRCSPMKGHSHVYWYRQLPEEGLKFMVYLQKENIIDESGMPKERFSAEFPKEGPSILRIQQVVRGDSAAYFCASSPLDSGNEQFFGPGTRLTVL.

This clone was recorded only once. The chain employs TRBV5-4 and TRBJ2-1; possible D gene TRBD2, 7 bases. CDR3 length: 13 amino acids. With 4 bases removed from V and 8 bases from J, the gap between germline ends came to 13 bases. The V gene's germline CDR1 is SGHNT and CDR2 YYREEE (reference sequence). The CDR3 region has the DNA TGTGCCAGCAGCGTTAGGGGGGGCGATGAGCAGTTCTTC. Amino acids: CASSVRGGDEQFF. The full variable domain, rest sourced from reference TRBV5-4 and TRBJ2-1, is ETGVTQSPTHLIKTRGQQVTLRCSSQSGHNTVSWYQQALGQGPQFIFQYYREEENGRGNFPPRFSGLQFPNYSSELNVNALELDDSALYLCASSVRGGDEQFFGPGTRLTVL.

This chain joins TRBV27 and TRBJ1-1; 9 nucleotides agree with TRBD1. CDR3 length equals 14 residues. The trim removed 3 bases at V and 4 bases at J, leaving 3 bases unmatched. In germline, CDR1 is MNHEY, CDR2 SMNVEV (reference sequence). The CDR3, as DNA: TGTGCCAGCAGTTTCGAGACAGGGGGCACTGAAGCTTTCTTT. Its translation is CASSFETGGTEAFF.

CDR3 in amino acids: CASSLRPGQGARDTQYF. CDR3 DNA sequence: TGTGCCAGCAGCTTGAGGCCGGGACAGGGGGCAAGGGATACGCAGTATTTT. This chain joins TRBV7-8 and TRBJ2-3; 12 positions match TRBD1. This CDR3 contains 17 residues. V was clipped by 3 bases and J by 6 bases; unmatched bases: 10. CDR1 and CDR2 from the germline V gene are SGHVS and FQNEAQ.

The chain is built from TRBV5-1 and TRBJ1-1; D might be TRBD1 (5 bases). Trimming pared 0 bases from V and 0 bases from J, leaving 9 bases between. Germline V gene data show CDR1 as SGHRS and CDR2 as YFSETQ. The CDR3 is made up of 15 amino acids. The CDR3 sequence: CASSLAGGVNTEAFF. The CDR3 DNA reads as TGCGCCAGCAGCTTGGCCGGAGGGGTGAACACTGAAGCTTTCTTT.

V is TRBV28 and J is TRBJ1-1, with D perhaps matching TRBD1 (5 bases). V lost 3 bases to trimming and J lost 3 bases, with 14 bases between them. Germline V gene data show CDR1 as MDHEN and CDR2 as SYDVKM. The CDR3 sequence is 15 residues long. DNA of the CDR3: TGTGCCAGCAGTTTTGGAGTCCTGGGGGACACTGAAGCTTTCTTT. Encoded protein: CASSFGVLGDTEAFF.